The 19 T cell receptor beta chains below were found in one sample sequenced in a study of blood T cell repertoires in COVID-19. Sequencing was performed with immunoSEQ multiplex PCR; in TCRdb, only in-frame clones are kept and a portion is missing. The table records 61,000 or so clones, 70% to 90% of them present only once. Material: peripheral blood. The source is a woman of 80 years or more with active COVID-19.

V and J are TRBV5-1 and TRBJ2-5; D is possibly TRBD1 (7 bases). Germline-derived CDR1 and CDR2 are SGHRS and YFSETQ. V shed 3 bases and J shed 2 bases, with 11 bases lying between them. The CDR3 has 14 amino acids. The chain's CDR3 is CASSYAGGQETQYF. The CDR3 coding sequence is TGCGCCAGCAGCTACGCAGGGGGGCAAGAGACCCAGTACTTC.

This chain connects TRBV13 to TRBJ2-7; a possible D gene is TRBD1 (6 bases). This CDR3 comprises 17 residues. Trimming took 5 bases from V and 3 from J, leaving 23 bases between them. CDR1 and CDR2 (germline): PRHDT, FYEKMQ (reference sequence). The CDR3 sequence: CASSTTPGSPGHYEQYF. In DNA form, the CDR3 reads TGTGCCAGCAGCACCACCCCTGGGAGCCCGGGACACTACGAGCAGTACTTC. Full variable domain (missing parts from reference TRBV13 and TRBJ2-7): AAGVIQSPRHLIKEKRETATLKCYPIPRHDTVYWYQQGPGQDPQFLISFYEKMQSDKGSIPDRFSAQQFSDYHSELNMSSLELGDSALYFCASSTTPGSPGHYEQYFGPGTRLTVT.

The rearrangement uses TRBV23-1 and TRBJ2-1, with 12 bases fitting TRBD2. TRBV23-1 has ORF status, its function being uncertain. CDR3 length equals 20 residues. With V trimmed by 3 bases and J by 2 bases, 14 bases remained unmatched. The chain's CDR3 is CASSHRHTASGGATYNEQFF. CDR3 nucleotide sequence: TGCGCCAGCAGTCATAGACACACCGCTAGCGGGGGGGCTACCTACAATGAGCAGTTCTTC.

The chain is built from TRBV30 and TRBJ2-3, with 8 nucleotides matching TRBD2. After removal of 2 bases from V and 1 base from J, the junction contained 2 bases not matched to a gene. The CDR3 loop spans 14 amino acids. Germline V CDR1 and CDR2: GTSNPN, SVGIG (reference sequence). CDR3 DNA: TGTGCCTGGAGTCATAGCGGGGGCACAGATACGCAGTATTTT. It is translated as CAWSHSGGTDTQYF. The whole variable domain, filled in from reference TRBV30 and TRBJ2-3, reads SQTIHQWPATLVQPVGSPLSLECTVEGTSNPNLYWYRQAAGRGLQLLFYSVGIGQISSEVPQNLSASRPQDRQFILSSKKLLLSDSGFYLCAWSHSGGTDTQYFGPGTRLTVL.

The chain recombines TRBV16 with TRBJ1-2; no firm D call. This CDR3 region has 15 residues. The V gene lost 3 bases and the J gene lost 7 bases, with 18 bases spanning the gap. Germline CDR1 and CDR2: KGHSY and FQNENV. The CDR3 spells CASSHIPDNFGGYTF. The DNA of the CDR3 is TGTGCCAGCAGCCACATTCCCGACAATTTTGGTGGCTACACCTTC. Full variable domain (rest looked up from reference TRBV16 and TRBJ1-2): GEEVAQTPKHLVRGEGQKAKLYCAPIKGHSYVFWYQQVLKNEFKFLISFQNENVFDETGMPKERFSAKCLPNSPCSLEIQATKLEDSAVYFCASSHIPDNFGGYTFGSGTRLTVV.

The gene calls are TRBV5-1 and TRBJ2-7; TRBD2 aligns across 13 bases. The CDR3 runs to 17 residues. CDR1 and CDR2 from the germline V gene are SGHRS and YFSETQ. Germline trimming cut 4 bases from V and 1 base from J; bases unmatched to any gene: 8. This chain's CDR3 is CASSRGLAGVPSYEQYF. CDR3 coding DNA: TGCGCCAGCAGCCGTGGACTAGCGGGGGTTCCTTCCTACGAGCAGTACTTC.

This clone was seen once. The chain joins TRBV5-1 to TRBJ1-6; the match to TRBD1 covers 9 bases. The CDR3 spans 14 residues. J gave up 8 bases and V 5 bases, and 5 bases lay outside the gene matches. Germline V gives CDR1 SGHRS, CDR2 YFSETQ. The CDR3 nucleotides read TGCGCCAGCAGTGGACAGGGGTCGGATTCACCCCTCCACTTT. Translation: CASSGQGSDSPLHF.

The CDR3 loop is CASSPRLWRDEQYF. The CDR3 nucleotides read TGTGCCAGCAGCCCCCGGTTGTGGAGGGACGAGCAGTACTTC. This rearrangement joins TRBV7-8 to TRBJ2-7; D might be TRBD2 (6 bases). The CDR3 length is 14 residues. Per germline, CDR1 SGHVS and CDR2 FQNEAQ. The V end lost 5 bases, the J end lost 5 bases, and 16 bases lay between the germline ends. The full variable domain, in which reference TRBV7-8 and TRBJ2-7 provide the parts outside the CDR3, is GAGVSQSPRYKVAKRGQDVALRCDPISGHVSLFWYQQALGQGPEFLTYFQNEAQLDKSGLPSDRFFAERPEGSVSTLKIQRTQQEDSAVYLCASSPRLWRDEQYFGPGTRLTVT.

This clone showed up just a few times. CDR3 sequence (DNA): TGTGCCACAAAATTAGACAATTCCTACGAGCAGTACTTC. It translates to CATKLDNSYEQYF. The V and J genes are TRBV10-3 and TRBJ2-7; unclear D gene. This CDR3 is 13 amino acids long. In germline, CDR1 is ENHRY, CDR2 SYGVKD. The V end was cut by 10 bases, the J end by 1 base, with 14 bases between.

The chain is built from TRBV6-5 and TRBJ1-5; TRBD1 matches 7 bases. Per the germline V gene, CDR1 is MNHEY and CDR2 is SVGAGI. This CDR3 has 15 residues. The J segment lost 6 bases and the V segment lost 4 bases, leaving 9 bases of the junction unmatched. The CDR3 DNA sequence: TGTGCCAGCAGTTTAGAAGGAGGGGGCGGTCAGCCCCAGCATTTT. Translation gives CASSLEGGGGQPQHF.

V usage is TRBV6-6 and J usage is TRBJ2-3; the match to TRBD2 covers 7 bases. V dropped 4 bases and J dropped 0; count of bases not matched to a gene: 1. The CDR3 contains 14 residues. Germline V gene data show CDR1 as MNHNY and CDR2 as SVGAGI (reference sequence). CDR3 DNA sequence: TGTGCCAGCAGTTCGGGGGGTAGCACAGATACGCAGTATTTT. This gives the protein CASSSGGSTDTQYF.

The chain has TRBV20-1 and TRBJ2-3, with 8 bases matching TRBD1. CDR3 length equals 14 residues. Trimming removed 3 bases from V and 5 bases from J; junction bases left unmatched: 7. The germline gives CDR1 DFQATT, CDR2 SNEGSKA (reference sequence). This CDR3 reads CSASLDRALDTQYF. CDR3 coding DNA: TGCAGTGCTAGTTTGGACAGGGCATTAGATACGCAGTATTTT.

J is TRBJ1-1 and V is TRBV9; D unresolved. The germline V gene has CDR1 SGDLS and CDR2 YYNGEE. This CDR3 has 12 amino acids. Trimming took off 7 bases at V and 2 bases at J, with 9 bases between the two ends. The CDR3 nucleotides read TGTGCCAGCGGGCAGAGAAACACTGAAGCTTTCTTT. Protein product: CASGQRNTEAFF.

The chain joins TRBV2 to TRBJ1-2; unclear D gene. CDR3 length: 13 residues. The V end was cut by 3 bases, the J end by 8 bases, with 13 bases between. From germline, CDR1 is SNHLY and CDR2 FYNNEI. The chain's CDR3 is CASSDTSGYGYTF. The CDR3 DNA reads as TGTGCCAGCAGTGATACGTCGGGGTACGGCTACACCTTC. Full variable domain (missing parts from reference TRBV2 and TRBJ1-2): EPEVTQTPSHQVTQMGQEVILRCVPISNHLYFYWYRQILGQKVEFLVSFYNNEISEKSEIFDDQFSVERPDGSNFTLKIRSTKLEDSAMYFCASSDTSGYGYTFGSGTRLTVV.

V gene TRBV3-1 (or the pseudogene TRBV3-2) combines with J gene TRBJ2-7; D is perhaps TRBD1 (5 bases). Trimming shortened V by 0 bases and J by 13 bases, and 13 bases separated the two germline ends. Germline CDR1 and CDR2: LGHDT and YNNKEL (reference sequence). This CDR3 spans 12 amino acids. The CDR3 sequence is CASSQDREWAYF. The CDR3 region has the DNA TGTGCCAGCAGCCAAGACAGGGAATGGGCCTACTTC.

The chain uses TRBV7-9 and TRBJ2-3; no clear D. Per the germline V gene, CDR1 is SEHNR and CDR2 is FQNEAQ (reference sequence). The length of the CDR3 is 11 residues. The V end was cut by 5 bases, the J end by 3 bases, with 3 bases between. The CDR3 DNA is TGTGCCAGCAGCCGTACAGATACGCAGTATTTT. Its protein is CASSRTDTQYF.

V usage is TRBV9 and J usage is TRBJ2-3; perhaps TRBD1 as D (6 bases). Germline V lookup: CDR1 SGDLS, CDR2 YYNGEE. The CDR3 covers 14 residues. Trimming removed 4 bases at V and 1 base at J, with 10 bases between. The CDR3 reads CASSLDSRTDTQYF. The DNA for the CDR3 is TGTGCCAGCAGCCTGGACAGCCGCACAGATACGCAGTATTTT. The full variable domain, in which reference TRBV9 and TRBJ2-3 provide the parts outside the CDR3, is DSGVTQTPKHLITATGQRVTLRCSPRSGDLSVYWYQQSLDQGLQFLIQYYNGEERAKGNILERFSAQQFPDLHSELNLSSLELGDSALYFCASSLDSRTDTQYFGPGTRLTVL.

Only one count was recorded for this clone. This chain uses TRBV30 with TRBJ2-1; 10 bases agree with TRBD2. V shed 3 bases and J 7 bases; nucleotides not matched to a gene: 9. The CDR3 spans 15 residues. CDR1 GTSNPN and CDR2 SVGIG come from the germline V gene (reference sequence). CDR3 amino acids: CAWSAWTSGENEQFF. The CDR3 coding sequence is TGTGCCTGGAGCGCCTGGACTAGCGGTGAAAATGAGCAGTTCTTC.

V and J are TRBV15 and TRBJ1-4; unclear D gene. Germline CDR1 reads LNHNV; CDR2 reads YYDKDF (reference sequence). CDR3 size: 14 residues. V shed 1 base and J shed 4 bases, with 7 bases lying between them. CDR3 nucleotides: TGTGCCACCAGCAGAGTCAGTTTTAATGAAAAACTGTTTTTT. Translated: CATSRVSFNEKLFF.